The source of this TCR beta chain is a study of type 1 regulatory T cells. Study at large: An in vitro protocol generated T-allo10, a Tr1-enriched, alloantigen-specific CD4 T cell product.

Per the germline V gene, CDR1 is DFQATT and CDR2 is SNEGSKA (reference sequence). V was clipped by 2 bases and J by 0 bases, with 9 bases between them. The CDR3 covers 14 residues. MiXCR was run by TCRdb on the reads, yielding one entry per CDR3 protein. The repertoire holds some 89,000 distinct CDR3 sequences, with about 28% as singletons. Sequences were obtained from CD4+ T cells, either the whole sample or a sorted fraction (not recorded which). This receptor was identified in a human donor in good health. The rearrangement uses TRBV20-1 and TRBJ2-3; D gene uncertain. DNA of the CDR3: TGCAGTGCTAGAAAACCCACTAGCACAGATACGCAGTATTTT. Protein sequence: CSARKPTSTDTQYF.